The present T cell receptor (beta chain) was sequenced within a study of T cells in tuberculosis. Here immunoSEQ multiplex PCR was the method, and the copy in TCRdb shows in-frame clones only, minus some. The data contain about 24,000 clones, just under 97% of them singletons. The CDR3 runs 15 residues. Germline CDR1 reads MNHEY; CDR2 reads SMNVEV (reference sequence). V lost 2 bases, J lost 1 base, and 1 base stayed unmatched. Sequenced sample: PBMCs. The V gene is TRBV27, the J gene TRBJ2-7, with TRBD1 matching 11 bases. The sequence was obtained from a donor aged 10-30 years with latent tuberculosis or without tuberculosis infection. CDR3 in DNA: TGTGCCAGCAGTTTAGGACAGGGGGCTTCCTACGAGCAGTACTTC. Translated: CASSLGQGASYEQYF.